The next 15 T cell receptor beta chains were all read from a single sample in a study of T cells in localized non-small cell lung cancer. Method: immunoSEQ multiplex PCR; TCRdb's copy keeps in-frame clones and lacks some. In the table there are tens of thousands of clones, approximately 80% of which are singletons. The starting material was peripheral blood, obtained before any cancer treatment. All receptors come from a male donor older than 55 with stage II squamous cell lung carcinoma.

The chain uses TRBV30 and TRBJ1-3, with no clear D. V dropped 7 bases and J dropped 0 bases, with 10 bases sitting between them. CDR1 GTSNPN and CDR2 SVGIG come from the germline V gene (reference sequence). The CDR3 length is 13 residues. CDR3 sequence reads: CAFDASSGNTIYF. The CDR3 coding sequence is TGTGCCTTCGACGCTAGCTCTGGAAACACCATATATTTT.

This clone was counted once. CDR3 sequence: CASSLRLLETQYF. For the CDR3, the DNA is TGTGCCAGCAGTTTACGACTACTGGAGACCCAGTACTTC. The chain joins TRBV27 to TRBJ2-5, with D tentatively TRBD2 (5 bases). The germline gives CDR1 MNHEY, CDR2 SMNVEV (reference sequence). The CDR3 is made up of 13 amino acids. The V end was cut by 2 bases, the J end by 5 bases, with 9 bases between.

The CDR3 sequence is CASSPDSFGANVLTF. As DNA, the CDR3 is TGTGCCAGTAGTCCTGATAGCTTTGGGGCCAACGTCCTGACTTTC. The chain links TRBV19 to TRBJ2-6; D call uncertain. Per the germline V gene, CDR1 is LNHDA and CDR2 is SQIVND (reference sequence). The CDR3 is made up of 15 amino acids. V lost 5 bases and J 3 bases, leaving 11 bases between the germline ends.

The chain uses TRBV5-1 and TRBJ2-3, with 7 bases fitting TRBD1. The V gene end was trimmed by 0 bases and the J gene end by 1 base; junction bases not matched to a gene: 2. Per germline, CDR1 SGHRS and CDR2 YFSETQ. The CDR3 totals 15 residues. CDR3 sequence: CASSLGDSRTDTQYF. DNA for the CDR3: TGCGCCAGCAGCTTGGGGGACAGTCGCACAGATACGCAGTATTTT.

The chain combines TRBV4-2 with TRBJ2-2; D gene ambiguous. V was trimmed by 2 bases and J by 0 bases, leaving 13 bases between them. CDR1 is LGHNA and CDR2 is YNFKEQ in the germline V gene. CDR3 length: 17 amino acids. This CDR3 is CASSQSPLRTNTGELFF. The CDR3 DNA reads as TGTGCCAGCAGCCAAAGTCCTTTACGTACGAACACCGGGGAGCTGTTTTTT.

The rearrangement joins TRBV21-1 to TRBJ2-7; TRBD2, the table's D call, lacks a check against the DNA. TRBV21-1 is classified as a pseudogene. The CDR3 is 14 amino acids. This CDR3 is CATSSLAGGKVQYF. The CDR3 bases are TGTGCCACATCCAGCCTAGCGGGAGGGAAGGTGCAGTACTTC.

A few counts support this clone. J is TRBJ1-2 and V is TRBV30; D not resolved. Per germline, CDR1 GTSNPN and CDR2 SVGIG (reference sequence). V dropped 0 bases and J dropped 8 bases, with 13 bases sitting between them. The CDR3 has 13 amino acids. CDR3 in amino acids: CAWSVNGLGGYTF. The CDR3 region has the DNA TGTGCCTGGAGTGTAAACGGCCTTGGGGGCTACACCTTC.

The chain uses TRBV6-6 and TRBJ2-1, with D perhaps matching TRBD1 (6 bases). Trimming pared 4 bases from V and 9 bases from J, leaving 13 bases between. CDR3 length: 13 residues. Per the germline V gene, CDR1 is MNHNY and CDR2 is SVGAGI (reference sequence). The CDR3 reads CASSFQGGSEQFF. The CDR3 nucleotides are TGTGCCAGCAGTTTCCAAGGGGGTAGTGAGCAGTTCTTC.

This chain connects TRBV15 to TRBJ2-2; D uncertain. The CDR3 consists of 14 residues. Germline CDR1 reads LNHNV; CDR2 reads YYDKDF (reference sequence). Trimming pared 0 bases from V and 2 bases from J, leaving 4 bases between. CDR3 sequence reads: CATSRDSNTGELFF. The CDR3 nucleotides read TGTGCCACCAGCAGAGACAGTAACACCGGGGAGCTGTTTTTT.

V usage is TRBV30 and J usage is TRBJ2-1, with D unresolved. The germline V gene has CDR1 GTSNPN and CDR2 SVGIG (reference sequence). The CDR3 extends over 12 amino acids. The V end was cut by 4 bases, the J end by 10 bases, with 14 bases between. For the CDR3, the DNA is TGTGCCTGGAAGAAAGGTGGAAACGAGCAGTTCTTC. The encoded protein is CAWKKGGNEQFF. The full variable domain, in which reference TRBV30 and TRBJ2-1 provide the parts outside the CDR3, is SQTIHQWPATLVQPVGSPLSLECTVEGTSNPNLYWYRQAAGRGLQLLFYSVGIGQISSEVPQNLSASRPQDRQFILSSKKLLLSDSGFYLCAWKKGGNEQFFGPGTRLTVL.

This clone occurred once. This chain uses TRBV6-1 with TRBJ1-2, with D possibly being TRBD1 (5 bases). CDR3 length: 15 residues. Trimming left V 1 base short and J 8 bases short, with 17 bases between. CDR1 and CDR2 from the germline V gene are MNHNS and SASEGT. The CDR3 bases are TGTGCCAGCAGTGAAGGGGACCCTAGTGTGGAGGGCTACACCTTC. Amino acids: CASSEGDPSVEGYTF.

This clone appeared a few times. This chain uses TRBV4-2 with TRBJ2-7; no definite D call. CDR1 is LGHNA, CDR2 YNFKEQ, per germline. The CDR3 extends over 13 amino acids. V gave up 1 base and J gave up 9 bases, with 13 bases separating them. The CDR3 DNA reads as TGTGCCAGCAGCCAAGTACTGAGTTCGTGGCAGTACTTC. Amino acid sequence: CASSQVLSSWQYF.

This clone came up once. This chain joins TRBV10-3 and TRBJ2-1; the D gene could be TRBD1 or TRBD2 (5 bases each). V lost 3 bases, J lost 9 bases, and 12 bases lay in between. The CDR3 length is 13 residues. CDR1 is ENHRY and CDR2 is SYGVKD in the germline V gene. The chain's CDR3 is CAISELGAGEQFF. The CDR3 DNA reads as TGTGCCATCAGTGAACTAGGGGCCGGTGAGCAGTTCTTC.

The chain employs TRBV19 and TRBJ2-7, with 9 bases lining up with TRBD2. The germline CDR1 and CDR2 sequences are LNHDA and SQIVND (reference sequence). The CDR3 is made up of 15 amino acids. V was pared by 1 base and J by 2 bases, with 3 bases of the junction left unmatched. CDR3 nucleotide sequence: TGTGCCAGTAGTATAGGGAGCGGGAGGCCCTACGAGCAGTACTTC. Residues: CASSIGSGRPYEQYF.

The chain recombines TRBV2 with TRBJ2-1; 8 bases match TRBD1. Trimming took 3 bases from V and 11 from J; bases not matched to a gene: 6. The CDR3 consists of 13 residues. The germline gives CDR1 SNHLY, CDR2 FYNNEI. The CDR3 DNA is TGTGCCAGCAGTGAGGAATCAGGGGGCAAGCAGTTCTTC. Its protein is CASSEESGGKQFF.